This T cell receptor beta chain was identified during a study of T cell responses to AZD1222 COVID-19 vaccine. Study-level findings and limits: Repertoire sampling happened only post peak T cell response. Regions left unmutated in variants are reportedly the target of nearly half of spike-specific TCRs. Two AZD1222 doses significantly raised spike-specific TCR breadth and depth over controls.

Some clones are missing from TCRdb's copy, which holds only in-frame ones; the method was immunoSEQ multiplex PCR. The sample has approximately 150,000 clones; 80% to 95% are singletons. This CDR3 has 16 amino acids. In germline, CDR1 is MNHNY, CDR2 SVGAGI (reference sequence). V was pared by 2 bases and J by 6 bases, with 6 bases of the junction left unmatched. Notes on this clone: The antigen remains undetermined.

Second doses at about 4 or about 12 weeks were pooled. This sample comprised peripheral blood, obtained 28 days after the second AZD1222 dose. The sequence was obtained from an adult who received the AZD1222 COVID-19 vaccine. The chain carries TRBV6-6 and TRBJ2-1; TRBD2 matches at 11 bases. CDR3 nucleotides: TGTGCCAGCAGTTACCCTACTAGCGGGAGTAGCAATGAGCAGTTCTTC. Its translation is CASSYPTSGSSNEQFF.